This TCR beta chain came from a study of OX40 agonist ivuxolimab in advanced cancers. Study conclusions and caveats: Both blood CD4+ and CD8+ T cells showed clonal growth by week 6 at 0.1 to 3.0 mg/kg.

Note on this clone: Its antigen is not identified.

Profiled with immunoSEQ multiplex PCR; TCRdb holds only in-frame clones, not every one. There are 20,000 to 25,000 clones in the sample; approximately 91% occur only once, and 25% lies in the top ten. The V gene lost 1 base and the J gene lost 9 bases, with 16 bases spanning the gap. Germline V gene lookup returns CDR1 MNHEY and CDR2 SMNVEV (reference sequence). The length of the CDR3 is 15 residues. Patients had blood sampled at baseline and again on cycle 4 day 1 and cycle 7 day 1. The sequenced sample was CD4+ or CD8+ T cells sorted from blood, obtained in a trial of the OX40 agonist ivuxolimab. This sequence was found in an adult with an advanced solid tumor such as melanoma, head and neck, liver or kidney cancer. The genes are TRBV27 and TRBJ2-1; no reliable D call. CDR3 sequence (DNA): TGTGCCAGCAGTTTATACCCCTCCCGAGGTGGTGAGCAGTTCTTC. Translating it yields CASSLYPSRGGEQFF.